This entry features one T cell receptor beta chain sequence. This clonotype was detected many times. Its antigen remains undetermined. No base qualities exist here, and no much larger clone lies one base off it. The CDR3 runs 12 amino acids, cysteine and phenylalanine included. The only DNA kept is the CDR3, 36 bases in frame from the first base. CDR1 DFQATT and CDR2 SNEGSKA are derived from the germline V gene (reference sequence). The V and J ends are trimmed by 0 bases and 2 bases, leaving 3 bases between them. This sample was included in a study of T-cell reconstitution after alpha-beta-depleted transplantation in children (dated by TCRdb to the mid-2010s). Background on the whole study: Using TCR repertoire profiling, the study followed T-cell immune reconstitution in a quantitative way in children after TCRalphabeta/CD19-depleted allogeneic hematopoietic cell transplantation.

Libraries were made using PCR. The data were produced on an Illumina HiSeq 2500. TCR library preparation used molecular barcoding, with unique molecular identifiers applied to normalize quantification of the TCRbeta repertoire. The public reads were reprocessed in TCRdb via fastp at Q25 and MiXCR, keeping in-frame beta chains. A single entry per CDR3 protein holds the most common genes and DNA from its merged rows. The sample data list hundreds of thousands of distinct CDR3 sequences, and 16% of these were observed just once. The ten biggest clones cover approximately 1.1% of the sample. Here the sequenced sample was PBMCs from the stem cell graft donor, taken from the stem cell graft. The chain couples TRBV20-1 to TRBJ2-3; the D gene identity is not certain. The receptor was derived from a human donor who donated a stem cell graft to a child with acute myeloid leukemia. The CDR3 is CSAREVTDTQYF. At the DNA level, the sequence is TGCAGTGCTAGAGAGGTCACAGATACGCAGTATTTT.